This entry describes one T cell receptor beta chain. The antigen remains unidentified. The data were taken from a study of response to subunit inactivated influenza vaccine. TCRdb analysed the RT-PCR reads with MiXCR anew, one entry per CDR3 protein. Of hundreds of thousands of distinct CDR3 sequences listed, around 8% are singletons. Whole-study results and caveats: The authors proposed limited new T cell recruitment per seasonal influenza vaccination.

Germline V lookup: CDR1 PRHDT, CDR2 FYEKMQ (reference sequence). V was clipped by 2 bases and J by 3 bases, with 8 bases between them. This CDR3 has 14 amino acids. This material consisted of PBMCs from blood, taken roughly 24 months after vaccination. The source is a man aged 50-75 years who received an inactivated influenza vaccine. This sequence joins TRBV13 and TRBJ1-3; D may be TRBD1 (5 bases). The CDR3 loop reads CASSLWGDGNTIYF. CDR3 coding DNA: TGTGCCAGCAGCTTATGGGGGGATGGAAACACCATATATTTT.